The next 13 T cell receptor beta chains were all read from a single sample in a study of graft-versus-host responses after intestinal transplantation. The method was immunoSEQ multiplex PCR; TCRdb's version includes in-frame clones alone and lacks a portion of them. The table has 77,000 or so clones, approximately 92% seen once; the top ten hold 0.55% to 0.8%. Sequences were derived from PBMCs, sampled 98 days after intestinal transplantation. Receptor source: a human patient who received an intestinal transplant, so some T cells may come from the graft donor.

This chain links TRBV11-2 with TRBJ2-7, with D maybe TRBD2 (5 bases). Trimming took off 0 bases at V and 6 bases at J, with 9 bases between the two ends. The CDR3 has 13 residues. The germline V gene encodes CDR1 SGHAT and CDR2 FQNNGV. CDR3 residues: CASSLDREGEQYF. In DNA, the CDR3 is TGTGCCAGCAGCTTAGATCGAGAGGGCGAGCAGTACTTC.

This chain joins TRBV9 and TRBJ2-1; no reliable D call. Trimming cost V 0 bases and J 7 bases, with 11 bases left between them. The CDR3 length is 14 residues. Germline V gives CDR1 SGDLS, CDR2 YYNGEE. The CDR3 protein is CASSVALVGNEQFF. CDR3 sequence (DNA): TGTGCCAGCAGCGTAGCCCTAGTGGGTAATGAGCAGTTCTTC.

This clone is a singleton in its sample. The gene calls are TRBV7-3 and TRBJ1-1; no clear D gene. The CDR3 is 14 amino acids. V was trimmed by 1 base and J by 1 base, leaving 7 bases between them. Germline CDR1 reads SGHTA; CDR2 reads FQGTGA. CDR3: CASSLRGENTEAFF. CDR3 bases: TGTGCCAGCAGCTTAAGAGGAGAGAACACTGAAGCTTTCTTT.

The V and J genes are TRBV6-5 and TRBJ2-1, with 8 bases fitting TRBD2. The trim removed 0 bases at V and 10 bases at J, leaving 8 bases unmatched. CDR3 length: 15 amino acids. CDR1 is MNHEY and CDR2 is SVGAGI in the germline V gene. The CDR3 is CASSYSTGGAWEQFF. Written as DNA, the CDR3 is TGTGCCAGCAGTTACTCGACCGGGGGGGCCTGGGAGCAGTTCTTC.

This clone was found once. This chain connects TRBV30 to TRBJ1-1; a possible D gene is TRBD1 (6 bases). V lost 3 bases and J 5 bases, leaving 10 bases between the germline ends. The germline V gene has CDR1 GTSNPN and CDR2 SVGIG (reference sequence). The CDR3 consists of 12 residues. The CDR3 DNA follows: TGTGCCTGGAGCGCCAGGGGTACTGAAGCTTTCTTT. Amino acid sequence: CAWSARGTEAFF. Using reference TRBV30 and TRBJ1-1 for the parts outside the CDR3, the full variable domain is SQTIHQWPATLVQPVGSPLSLECTVEGTSNPNLYWYRQAAGRGLQLLFYSVGIGQISSEVPQNLSASRPQDRQFILSSKKLLLSDSGFYLCAWSARGTEAFFGQGTRLTVV.

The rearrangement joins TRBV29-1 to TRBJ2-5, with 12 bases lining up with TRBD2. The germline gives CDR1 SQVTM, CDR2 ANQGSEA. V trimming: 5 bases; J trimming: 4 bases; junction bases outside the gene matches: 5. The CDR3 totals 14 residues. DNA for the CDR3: TGCAGCGTTTCCGGACTAGCGGGAAGAGAGACCCAGTACTTC. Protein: CSVSGLAGRETQYF.

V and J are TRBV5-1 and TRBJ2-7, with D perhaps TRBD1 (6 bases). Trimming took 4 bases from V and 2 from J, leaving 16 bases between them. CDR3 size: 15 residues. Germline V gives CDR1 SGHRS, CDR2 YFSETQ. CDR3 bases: TGCGCCAGCAGCCTCCTCAGGGGCCATCCCTACGAGCAGTACTTC. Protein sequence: CASSLLRGHPYEQYF.

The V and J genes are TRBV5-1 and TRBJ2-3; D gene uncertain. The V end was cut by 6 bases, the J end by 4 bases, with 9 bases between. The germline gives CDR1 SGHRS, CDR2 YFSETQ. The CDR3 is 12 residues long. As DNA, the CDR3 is TGCGCCAGCAACCTAAGGTCAGATACGCAGTATTTT. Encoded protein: CASNLRSDTQYF.

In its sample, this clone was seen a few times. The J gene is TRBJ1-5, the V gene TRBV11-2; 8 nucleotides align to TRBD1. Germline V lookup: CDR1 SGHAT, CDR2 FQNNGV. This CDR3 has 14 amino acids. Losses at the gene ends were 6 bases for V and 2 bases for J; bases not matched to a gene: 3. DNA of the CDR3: TGTGCCAGCAGTCCGACAGGGGGCAATCAGCCCCAGCATTTT. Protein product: CASSPTGGNQPQHF.

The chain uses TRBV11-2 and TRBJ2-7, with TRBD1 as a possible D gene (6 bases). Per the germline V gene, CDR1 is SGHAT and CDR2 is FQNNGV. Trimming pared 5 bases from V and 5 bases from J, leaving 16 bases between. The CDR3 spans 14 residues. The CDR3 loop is CASSLRQDIHEQYF. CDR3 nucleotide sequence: TGTGCCAGCAGCCTCAGACAGGATATCCACGAGCAGTACTTC.

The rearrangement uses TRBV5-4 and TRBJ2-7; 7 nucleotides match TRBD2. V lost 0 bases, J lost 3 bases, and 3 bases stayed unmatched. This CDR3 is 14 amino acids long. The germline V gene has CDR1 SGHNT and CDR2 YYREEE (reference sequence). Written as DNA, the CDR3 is TGTGCCAGCAGCTTGGTTGGGGGGGACTACGAGCAGTACTTC. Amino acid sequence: CASSLVGGDYEQYF.

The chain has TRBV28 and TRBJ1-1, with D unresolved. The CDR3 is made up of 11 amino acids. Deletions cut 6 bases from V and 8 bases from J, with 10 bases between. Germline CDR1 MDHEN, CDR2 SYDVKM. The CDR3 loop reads CASSYEGEAFF. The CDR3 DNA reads TGTGCCAGCAGCTACGAAGGGGAAGCTTTCTTT.

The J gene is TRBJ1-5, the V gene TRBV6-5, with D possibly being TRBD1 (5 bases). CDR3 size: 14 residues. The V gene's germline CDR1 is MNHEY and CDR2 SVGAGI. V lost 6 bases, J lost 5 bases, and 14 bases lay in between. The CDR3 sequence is CASSSGHRDQPQHF. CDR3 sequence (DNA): TGTGCCAGCAGCTCTGGACACCGCGATCAGCCCCAGCATTTT.